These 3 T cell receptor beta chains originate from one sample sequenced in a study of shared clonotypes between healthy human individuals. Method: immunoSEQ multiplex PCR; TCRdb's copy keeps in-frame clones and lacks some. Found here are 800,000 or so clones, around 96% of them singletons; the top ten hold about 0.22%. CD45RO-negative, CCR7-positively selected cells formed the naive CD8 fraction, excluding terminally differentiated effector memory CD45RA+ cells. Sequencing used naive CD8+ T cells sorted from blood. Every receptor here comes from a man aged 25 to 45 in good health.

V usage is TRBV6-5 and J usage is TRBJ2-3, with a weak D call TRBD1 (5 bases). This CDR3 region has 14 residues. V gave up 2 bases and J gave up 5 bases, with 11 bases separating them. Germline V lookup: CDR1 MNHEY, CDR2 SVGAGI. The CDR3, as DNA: TGTGCCAGCAGTTACGACAGCCCGGGAGATACGCAGTATTTT. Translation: CASSYDSPGDTQYF.

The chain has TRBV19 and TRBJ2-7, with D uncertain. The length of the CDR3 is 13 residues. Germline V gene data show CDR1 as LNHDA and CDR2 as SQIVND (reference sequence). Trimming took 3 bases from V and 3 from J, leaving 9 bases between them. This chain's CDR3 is CASSISLSYEQYF. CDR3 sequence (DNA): TGTGCCAGTAGTATTTCCCTAAGCTACGAGCAGTACTTC.

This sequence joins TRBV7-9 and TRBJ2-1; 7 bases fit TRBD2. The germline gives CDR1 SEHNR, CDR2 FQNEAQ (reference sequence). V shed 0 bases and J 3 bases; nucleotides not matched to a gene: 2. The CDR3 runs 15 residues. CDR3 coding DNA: TGTGCCAGCAGCTTAGCGGGACTATTCTACAATGAGCAGTTCTTC. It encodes CASSLAGLFYNEQFF.